This T cell receptor beta chain was captured by sequencing in a study of blood T cell repertoires in COVID-19. Study information: Acute and convalescent COVID-19 samples came from the United States, Italy and Spain. Nucleic acid was either cDNA or gDNA, and it came from T cells, B-cell-depleted T cells, or PBMCs.

J lost 7 bases, V lost 1 base, and 7 bases had no gene match. Germline V gives CDR1 LNHDA, CDR2 SQIVND (reference sequence). The CDR3 is 16 amino acids. The authors' processing: Cell counts per sample came from amplifying reference gene primers. Repertoires were generated with immunoSEQ multiplex PCR, while TCRdb's copy carries only in-frame clones and drops some. The D gene and trimming were derived from the DNA, and the V and J assignments and clone size from that table. The sample holds about 63,000 clones, around four fifths seen once. A single count supports this clone. Input material: peripheral blood. This clonotype was obtained from a human donor in a cohort sampled during active COVID-19. This chain links TRBV19 with TRBJ2-2; TRBD1 matches 9 bases. DNA of the CDR3: TGTGCCAGTAGTATAGTGACAGGGGGAGTTGGCGGGGAGCTGTTTTTT. This translates into CASSIVTGGVGGELFF.